The clone carrying this TCR beta chain was seen a handful of times. For the library, individual cDNA molecules each received unique molecular identifiers. Original data processing: Ranging from roughly 23,224 to 750,000, TCR counts per sample had a median value of 95,638. TCRdb independently ran MiXCR on the RACE reads; one entry per CDR3 protein. These V and J calls derive from TCRdb rather than the authors' analysis. Among some 170,000 distinct CDR3 sequences listed, about a quarter were seen once. The sample is drawn from a study of human T cells and chemical hapten exposure. Study-wide background: Reading of the patch tests, which applied 0.01% DPC to the upper back, occurred at 6 days.

The time point here: patch test 3, about 24 weeks after DPC sensitization. Documented treatment: therapeutic diphenylcyclopropenone sensitization with weekly scalp DPC. The study enrolled 18 to 70-year-old alopecia patients suitable for DPC. Sequenced material: whole blood, taken in connection with sensitization to the hapten diphenylcyclopropenone (DPC). This receptor was identified in a woman under 30 with alopecia areata. Some clones in this sample may be carry-over from other donors' samples.

CDR3 sequence reads: CASSVGFRGGSTDTQYF. The CDR3, as DNA: TGTGCCAGCAGCGTAGGGTTTCGCGGGGGGTCCACAGATACGCAGTATTTT. The chain employs TRBV9 and TRBJ2-3, with 8 nucleotides matching TRBD2. CDR1 is SGDLS, CDR2 YYNGEE, per germline. J was trimmed by 2 bases and V by 0 bases; bases with no gene match: 8. This CDR3 has 17 amino acids.